This section outlines one TCR beta chain sequence together with its context. The assay was immunoSEQ multiplex PCR, and TCRdb's table has in-frame clones only and misses some. The sample has around 6,400 clones. The V gene's germline CDR1 is SEHNR and CDR2 FQNEAQ (reference sequence). The CDR3 has 15 amino acids. No DNA is given. This entry is derived from a study of synovial regulatory T cells in juvenile arthritis. The clonotype originates from a donor younger than 30 with juvenile idiopathic arthritis. The sample taken for sequencing was Treg cells from blood. Subset described: remaining (HLA-DR-negative) circulating blood Treg cells. V usage is TRBV7-9 and J usage is TRBJ1-4. CDR3 sequence: CASSLRPVGGEKLFF. Full variable domain (remainder filled in from reference TRBV7-9 and TRBJ1-4): DTGVSQNPRHKITKRGQNVTFRCDPISEHNRLYWYRQTLGQGPEFLTYFQNEAQLEKSRLLSDRFSAERPKGSFSTLEIQRTEQGDSAMYLCASSLRPVGGEKLFFGSGTQLSVL.